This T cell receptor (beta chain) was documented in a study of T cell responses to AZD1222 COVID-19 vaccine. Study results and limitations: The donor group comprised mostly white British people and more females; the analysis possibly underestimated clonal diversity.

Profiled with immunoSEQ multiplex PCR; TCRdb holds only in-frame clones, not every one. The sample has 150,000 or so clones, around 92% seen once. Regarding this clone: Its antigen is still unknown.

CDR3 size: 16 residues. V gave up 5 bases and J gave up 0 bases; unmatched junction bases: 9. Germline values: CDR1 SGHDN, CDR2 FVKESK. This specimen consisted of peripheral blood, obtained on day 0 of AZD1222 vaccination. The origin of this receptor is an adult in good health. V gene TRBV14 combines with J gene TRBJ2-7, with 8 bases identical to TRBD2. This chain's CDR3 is CASSESSGLSSYEQYF. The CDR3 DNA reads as TGTGCCAGCAGCGAATCTAGCGGGTTAAGCTCCTACGAGCAGTACTTC.